A selection of T cell receptor beta chains follows, all from one sample in a study of cytomegalovirus exposure and HLA in healthy donors. Sequencing used immunoSEQ multiplex PCR; TCRdb keeps in-frame clones, though not all of them. The sample yields about 130,000 clones, 89% seen once. The sample consisted of PBMCs. The receptors shown here come from a young woman in good health and CMV-seronegative. CDR3s include the opening cysteine and the closing phenylalanine or tryptophan. Each record gives: clone size, D gene, J gene, V gene, CDR3 protein, CDR3 DNA. A D gene is named only where the DNA matches it firmly. A row's size may be missing; if present it is once, few, many or a size class.

many | TRBD1 | TRBJ1-2 | TRBV7-9 | CASSEWMGQRESYTF | TGTGCCAGCAGCGAATGGATGGGACAGAGGGAGAGCTACACCTTC
- | - | TRBJ2-7 | TRBV28 | CASSLYPGGTDEQYF | TGTGCCAGCAGTTTATATCCCGGGGGAACAGACGAGCAGTACTTC
- | - | TRBJ2-3 | TRBV4-2 | CASSPGGSGSGTDTQYF | TGTGCCAGCAGCCCAGGGGGGAGCGGGAGTGGCACAGATACGCAGTATTTT
once | - | TRBJ1-1 | TRBV5-8 | CASSPYEAFF | TGTGCCAGCAGCCCCTATGAAGCTTTCTTT
- | TRBD2 | TRBJ2-3 | TRBV7-6 | CASSLGRGGFTDTQYF | TGTGCCAGCAGCTTAGGACGGGGGGGTTTCACAGATACGCAGTATTTT
- | - | TRBJ1-1 | TRBV6-1 | CASSEAAGHTEAFF | TGTGCCAGCAGTGAAGCCGCAGGGCACACTGAAGCTTTCTTT
- | - | TRBJ2-3 | TRBV7-9 | CASSPQGTDHTDTQYF | TGTGCCAGCAGCCCCCAGGGGACCGACCACACAGATACGCAGTATTTT
- | TRBD2 | TRBJ2-7 | TRBV30 | CAWMENIAGGYEQYF | TGTGCCTGGATGGAAAATATAGCGGGAGGGTACGAGCAGTACTTC
- | - | TRBJ1-1 | TRBV30 | CAWSVGAMNTEAFF | TGTGCCTGGAGTGTTGGGGCCATGAACACTGAAGCTTTCTTT
- | - | TRBJ2-1 | TRBV10-1 | CASSDPTGLYNEQFF | TGCGCCAGCAGTGACCCAACAGGCCTGTACAATGAGCAGTTCTTC
few | - | TRBJ1-2 | TRBV7-9 | CASTASGSGYGYTF | TGTGCCAGCACCGCGTCGGGGAGCGGCTATGGCTACACCTTC
- | TRBD1 | TRBJ1-5 | TRBV18 | CASSPGTVNQPQHF | TGTGCCAGCTCACCTGGGACAGTTAATCAGCCCCAGCATTTT
- | - | TRBJ1-2 | TRBV6-6 | CASTTWAGRFGYTF | TGTGCCAGCACCACGTGGGCAGGTCGCTTTGGCTACACCTTC
- | TRBD1 | TRBJ1-2 | TRBV10-3 | CAIRQGAGSGYTF | TGTGCCATCAGACAGGGGGCAGGGAGTGGCTACACCTTC
- | TRBD1 | TRBJ2-5 | TRBV5-1 | CASSATGGQETQYF | TGCGCCAGCAGCGCTACAGGGGGGCAAGAGACCCAGTACTTC
- | TRBD2 | TRBJ2-2 | TRBV10-3 | CAITSGGAGNTGELFF | TGTGCCATCACCAGCGGGGGGGCCGGGAACACCGGGGAGCTGTTTTTT
- | - | TRBJ1-5 | TRBV10-1 | CASSESAGGQPQHF | TGCGCCAGCAGTGAGTCGGCGGGCGGTCAGCCCCAGCATTTT
- | - | TRBJ2-1 | TRBV5-1 | CASSLESVATYNEQFF | TGCGCCAGCAGCTTGGAGAGCGTAGCAACCTACAATGAGCAGTTCTTC
- | TRBD2 | TRBJ2-3 | TRBV7-6 | CASSAPSGGRADTQYF | TGTGCCAGCAGCGCCCCTAGCGGGGGGCGGGCAGATACGCAGTATTTT
- | TRBD1 | TRBJ2-5 | TRBV19 | CASSEGAGTQYF | TGTGCCAGTAGTGAGGGGGCAGGGACCCAGTACTTC
- | TRBD2 | TRBJ2-7 | TRBV27 | CASSPLAGGEQYF | TGTGCCAGCAGTCCCCTAGCGGGAGGCGAGCAGTACTTC
- | - | TRBJ2-6 | TRBV6-1 | CASSATFPGANVLTF | TGTGCCAGCAGTGCCACATTCCCCGGGGCCAACGTCCTGACTTTC
- | - | TRBJ1-1 | TRBV29-1 | CSVIVNTEAFF | TGCAGCGTTATCGTTAACACTGAAGCTTTCTTT
- | - | TRBJ1-3 | TRBV6-6 | CASSYAEGSGNTIYF | TGTGCCAGCAGTTACGCGGAGGGTTCTGGAAACACCATATATTTT
- | TRBD1 | TRBJ2-3 | TRBV2 | CASNRQGHTDTQYF | TGTGCCAGCAATCGACAGGGCCACACAGATACGCAGTATTTT
few | TRBD2 | TRBJ2-1 | TRBV14 | CASGTSGRNEQFF | TGTGCCAGTGGGACTAGCGGGAGAAATGAGCAGTTCTTC
few | - | TRBJ1-1 | TRBV10-2 | CACLGDTEAFF | TGCGCCTGCCTAGGGGACACTGAAGCTTTCTTT
- | - | TRBJ1-2 | TRBV2 | CASSSNRSGYGYTF | TGTGCCAGCAGTAGCAACCGAAGCGGATATGGCTACACCTTC
once | - | TRBJ2-2 | TRBV28 | CASSPGQGGLSGELFF | TGTGCCAGCAGCCCCGGGCAGGGTGGGCTGTCCGGGGAGCTGTTTTTT
- | - | TRBJ2-3 | TRBV7-2 | CASSLRGFTDTQYF | TGTGCCAGCAGCTTACGGGGGTTCACAGATACGCAGTATTTT
- | - | TRBJ1-4 | TRBV28 | CASSLSEKLFF | TGTGCCAGCAGTTTGAGTGAAAAACTGTTTTTT
- | TRBD2 | TRBJ2-7 | TRBV2 | CASNIAGAFYEQYF | TGTGCCAGCAACATAGCGGGAGCCTTTTACGAGCAGTACTTC
- | TRBD1 | TRBJ1-1 | TRBV5-1 | CASSLAQGAHTEAFF | TGCGCCAGCAGCTTGGCCCAGGGGGCTCACACTGAAGCTTTCTTT
- | - | TRBJ1-2 | TRBV5-6 | CASSSLQSHPGGYGYTF | TGTGCCAGCAGCTCCCTCCAGTCACACCCCGGGGGCTATGGCTACACCTTC
- | - | TRBJ2-2 | TRBV6-1 | CASSEASGNTGELFF | TGTGCCAGCAGTGAAGCTAGCGGGAACACCGGGGAGCTGTTTTTT
once | - | TRBJ2-3 | TRBV5-1 | CASSLAGGIPDTQYF | TGCGCCAGCAGCTTGGCCGGAGGGATCCCAGATACGCAGTATTTT
- | TRBD1 | TRBJ1-2 | TRBV11-2 | CASSLGQTYGYTF | TGTGCCAGCAGCTTGGGACAGACCTATGGCTACACCTTC
- | TRBD2 | TRBJ2-3 | TRBV10-3 | CAISPAPLAGLPDTQYF | TGTGCCATCAGTCCTGCCCCACTAGCGGGGTTGCCAGATACGCAGTATTTT
once | TRBD1 | TRBJ2-3 | TRBV5-1 | CASSFAQGIADTDTQYF | TGCGCCAGCAGCTTTGCACAGGGGATAGCCGACACAGATACGCAGTATTTT
- | - | TRBJ1-2 | TRBV19 | CASSDVSAGNYGYTF | TGTGCCAGTAGCGATGTTTCGGCGGGTAACTATGGCTACACCTTC
- | TRBD2 | TRBJ2-1 | TRBV30 | CAWGGSRGLAGYNEQFF | TGTGCCTGGGGTGGGTCAAGGGGACTAGCGGGCTACAATGAGCAGTTCTTC
few | - | TRBJ1-2 | TRBV10-3 | CAISAGSYGYTF | TGTGCCATCAGTGCGGGGAGCTATGGCTACACCTTC
- | - | TRBJ1-1 | TRBV4-1 | CASSQDSTNTEAFF | TGCGCCAGCAGCCAAGATTCCACAAACACTGAAGCTTTCTTT
- | - | TRBJ1-2 | TRBV7-9 | CASSFDTWGYTF | TGTGCCAGCAGCTTTGATACTTGGGGCTACACCTTC
- | - | TRBJ1-1 | TRBV28 | CASSTGTEAFF | TGTGCCAGCAGTACCGGGACAGAAGCTTTCTTT
- | - | TRBJ2-3 | TRBV25-1 | CASSEFAVGGTDTQYF | TGTGCCAGCAGTGAGTTTGCTGTCGGGGGCACAGATACGCAGTATTTT
- | - | TRBJ1-6 | TRBV28 | CASSLKSFGVVNSPLHF | TGTGCCAGCAGTTTAAAGTCATTCGGGGTGGTTAATTCACCCCTCCACTTT
once | TRBD1 | TRBJ1-1 | TRBV2 | CASRDDRGEAFF | TGTGCCAGCAGGGACGACAGGGGGGAAGCTTTCTTT
- | - | TRBJ1-1 | TRBV18 | CASSLGYSTVNTEAFF | TGTGCCAGCTCACTAGGCTATTCGACAGTGAACACTGAAGCTTTCTTT
- | - | TRBJ2-7 | TRBV28 | CASTMVGGAYEQYF | TGTGCCAGCACCATGGTCGGCGGGGCGTACGAGCAGTACTTC
- | - | TRBJ1-5 | TRBV18 | CASSPTERNQPQHF | TGTGCCAGCTCACCAACCGAGCGCAATCAGCCCCAGCATTTT
- | - | TRBJ2-1 | TRBV27 | CASSVRGRAGTTGEQFF | TGTGCCAGCAGTGTCCGGGGGAGAGCGGGAACGACAGGTGAGCAGTTCTTC
- | TRBD2 | TRBJ2-3 | TRBV4-1 | CASSQDMSGRIGDTQYF | TGCGCCAGCAGCCAAGATATGTCCGGGAGGATCGGAGATACGCAGTATTTT
- | - | TRBJ2-1 | TRBV16 | CASSQYAGRVLNEQFF | TGTGCCAGCAGCCAATATGCGGGAAGGGTTTTGAATGAGCAGTTCTTC
- | TRBD1 | TRBJ2-7 | TRBV18 | CASSPQGQGNEQYF | TGTGCCAGCTCACCACAAGGACAGGGTAACGAGCAGTACTTC
- | - | TRBJ2-5 | TRBV6-5 | CASSYAPVTLGETQYF | TGTGCCAGCAGTTATGCCCCGGTGACCTTGGGCGAGACCCAGTACTTC
- | - | TRBJ2-5 | TRBV7-9 | CASSLMTSRGWFETQYF | TGTGCCAGCAGCTTAATGACTTCGCGGGGTTGGTTTGAGACCCAGTACTTC